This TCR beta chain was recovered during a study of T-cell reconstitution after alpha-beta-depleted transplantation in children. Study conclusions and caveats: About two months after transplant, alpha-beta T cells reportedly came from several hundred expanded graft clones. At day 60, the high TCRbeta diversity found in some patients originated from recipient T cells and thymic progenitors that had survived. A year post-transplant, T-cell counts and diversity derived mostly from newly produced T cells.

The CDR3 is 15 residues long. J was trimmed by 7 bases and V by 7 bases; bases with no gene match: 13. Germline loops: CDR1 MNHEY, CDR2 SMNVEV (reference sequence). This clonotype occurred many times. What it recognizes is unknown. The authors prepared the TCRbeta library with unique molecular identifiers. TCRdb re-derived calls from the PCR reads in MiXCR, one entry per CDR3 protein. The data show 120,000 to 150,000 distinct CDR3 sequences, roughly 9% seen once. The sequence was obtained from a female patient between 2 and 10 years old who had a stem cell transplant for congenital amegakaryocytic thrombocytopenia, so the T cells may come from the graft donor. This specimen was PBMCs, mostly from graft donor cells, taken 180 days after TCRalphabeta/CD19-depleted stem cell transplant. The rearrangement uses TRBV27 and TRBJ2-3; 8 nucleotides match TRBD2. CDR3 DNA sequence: TGTGCCAGCACTCAAGCGGGAGTTGTGGGGAATACGCAGTATTTT. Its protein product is CASTQAGVVGNTQYF.